This T cell receptor beta chain was obtained from a study of post-analysis software for immune sequencing data. Regarding this clonotype: Its antigen remains unknown.

CDR3 length: 14 amino acids. Germline loops: CDR1 SGDLS, CDR2 YYNGEE. Between the trimmed V and J ends, which lost 0 bases and 8 bases, there was a span of 12 bases. Included in the TCR beta cDNA libraries were unique molecular identifiers. The source material, roughly 0.9 to 11 million T cells, gave rise to 510,000 or so cDNA molecules. TCRdb recomputed calls from the PCR reads with MiXCR, one row per CDR3 protein. The sample lists roughly 650,000 distinct CDR3 sequences, 55% to 70% occurring once. Study observations and caveats: TRBV segments more frequent in patients than in controls numbered a few and included TRBV5-6, TRBV5-1 and TRBV20-1. Comparison with controls showed significantly lower normalized Chao1 diversity in multiple sclerosis patients.

Input material: blood. This TCR came from a girl aged 2-15 years with multiple sclerosis. This sequence joins TRBV9 and TRBJ2-1; perhaps TRBD2 as D (5 bases). DNA for the CDR3: TGTGCCAGCAGCGTAGGAGGGATGGGCGATGAGCAGTTCTTC. Amino acids: CASSVGGMGDEQFF.